The table lists the clone carrying this T cell receptor (beta chain) with a count of one. This entry belongs to a study of blood T cell repertoires in COVID-19. The overall study: Spain, Italy and the United States supplied samples that represented acute and convalescent COVID-19. Sources were T cells, B-cell-depleted T cells, or PBMCs; the material itself was cDNA or gDNA.

In the original workflow: By means of reference gene primer amplification, nucleated cell counts were estimated. The method was immunoSEQ multiplex PCR; TCRdb's version includes in-frame clones alone and lacks a portion of them. D and trimming were read from the DNA, whereas the V and J calls and clone size are those reported in that table. Among 250,000 to 400,000 clones, about nine tenths were seen once, and the ten largest hold 1%. Germline lookup yields CDR1 SGHNT and CDR2 YYREEE (reference sequence). With V trimmed by 3 bases and J by 5 bases, 9 bases remained unmatched. This CDR3 has 15 residues.

Sequencing used peripheral blood. This TCR derives from a man in his fifties with active or convalescent COVID-19. This rearrangement joins TRBV5-4 to TRBJ2-5, with 8 positions matching TRBD1. CDR3 residues: CASSSGGALDETQYF. The CDR3 DNA reads as TGTGCCAGCAGCTCAGGGGGCGCGCTTGACGAGACCCAGTACTTC.